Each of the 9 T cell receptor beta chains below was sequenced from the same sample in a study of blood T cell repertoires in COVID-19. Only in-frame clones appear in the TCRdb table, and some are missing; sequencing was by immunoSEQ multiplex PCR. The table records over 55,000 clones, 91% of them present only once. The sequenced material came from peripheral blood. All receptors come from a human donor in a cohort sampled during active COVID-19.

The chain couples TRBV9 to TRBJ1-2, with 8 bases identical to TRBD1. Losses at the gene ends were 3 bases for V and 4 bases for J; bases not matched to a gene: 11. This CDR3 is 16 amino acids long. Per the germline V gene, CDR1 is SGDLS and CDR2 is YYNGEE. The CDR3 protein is CASSAQLTGDSYGYTF. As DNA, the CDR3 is TGTGCCAGCAGCGCCCAACTGACAGGGGACAGCTATGGCTACACCTTC.

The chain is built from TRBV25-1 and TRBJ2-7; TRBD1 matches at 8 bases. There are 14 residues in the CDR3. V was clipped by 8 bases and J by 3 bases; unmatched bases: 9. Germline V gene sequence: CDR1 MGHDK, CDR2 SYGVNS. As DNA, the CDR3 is TGTGCCAGCGCCGCGACAGGGGTTATCTACGAGCAGTACTTC. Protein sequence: CASAATGVIYEQYF.

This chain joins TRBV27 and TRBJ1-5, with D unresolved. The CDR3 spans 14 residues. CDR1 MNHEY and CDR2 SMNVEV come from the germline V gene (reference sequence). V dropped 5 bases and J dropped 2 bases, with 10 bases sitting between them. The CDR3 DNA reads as TGTGCCAGCAGTCCAAGCCCTGGCAATCAGCCCCAGCATTTT. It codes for CASSPSPGNQPQHF.

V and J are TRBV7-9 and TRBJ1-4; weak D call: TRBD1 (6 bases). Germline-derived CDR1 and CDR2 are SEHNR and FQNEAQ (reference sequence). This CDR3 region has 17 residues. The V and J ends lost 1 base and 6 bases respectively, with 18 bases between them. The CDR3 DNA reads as TGTGCCAGCAGCTTAGGGTGGCTGGGACAAGGGTATGAAAAACTGTTTTTT. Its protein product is CASSLGWLGQGYEKLFF.

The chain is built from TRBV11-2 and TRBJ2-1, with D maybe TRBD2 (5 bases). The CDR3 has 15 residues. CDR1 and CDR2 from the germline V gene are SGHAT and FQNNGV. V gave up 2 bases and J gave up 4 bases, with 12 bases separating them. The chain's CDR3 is CASSLTGIRYNEQFF. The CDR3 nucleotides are TGTGCCAGCAGCTTAACGGGGATCCGGTACAATGAGCAGTTCTTC.

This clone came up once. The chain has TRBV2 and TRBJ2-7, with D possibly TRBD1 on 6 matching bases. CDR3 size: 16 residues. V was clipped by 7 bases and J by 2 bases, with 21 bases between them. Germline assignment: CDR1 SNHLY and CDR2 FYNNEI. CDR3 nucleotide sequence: TGTGCCAGCAAGACAGGCCCGGAATTGGGAGCCTACGAGCAGTACTTC. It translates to CASKTGPELGAYEQYF. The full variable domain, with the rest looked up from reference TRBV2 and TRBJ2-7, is EPEVTQTPSHQVTQMGQEVILRCVPISNHLYFYWYRQILGQKVEFLVSFYNNEISEKSEIFDDQFSVERPDGSNFTLKIRSTKLEDSAMYFCASKTGPELGAYEQYFGPGTRLTVT.

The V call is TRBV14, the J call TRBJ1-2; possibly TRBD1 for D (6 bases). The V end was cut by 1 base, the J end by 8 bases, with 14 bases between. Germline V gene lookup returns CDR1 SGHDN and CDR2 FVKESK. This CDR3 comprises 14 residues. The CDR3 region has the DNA TGTGCCAGCAGCCAAGCTCACAGGGCGACGGGCTACACCTTC. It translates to CASSQAHRATGYTF.

The CDR3 protein is CASSQRQGHIAEKLFF. The CDR3 bases are TGTGCCAGCAGCCAGAGACAGGGCCATATTGCTGAAAAACTGTTTTTT. The rearrangement uses TRBV28 and TRBJ1-4; 7 bases are a match to TRBD1. The germline gives CDR1 MDHEN, CDR2 SYDVKM. This CDR3 is built from 16 residues. After removal of 6 bases from V and 7 bases from J, the junction contained 14 bases not matched to a gene.

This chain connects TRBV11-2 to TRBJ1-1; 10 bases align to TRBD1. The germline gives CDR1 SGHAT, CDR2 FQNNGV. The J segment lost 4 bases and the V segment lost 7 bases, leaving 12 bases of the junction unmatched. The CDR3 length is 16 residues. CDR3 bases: TGTGCCAGCACCCTGACAGGGGGCGAGGTACGCACTGAAGCTTTCTTT. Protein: CASTLTGGEVRTEAFF.